This T cell receptor beta chain was documented in a study of blood T cell repertoires in COVID-19. Overall study context: Collection of acute and convalescent COVID-19 samples took place in the United States, Italy and Spain. From T cells, B-cell-depleted T cells, or PBMCs came the material, which was cDNA or gDNA.

Per the original methods: Estimation of nucleated cell counts relied on the amplification of reference gene primers. Data came from immunoSEQ multiplex PCR; TCRdb stores just in-frame clones and leaves some out. The DNA was the basis for D and trimming; V, J and clone size are from that table. The repertoire holds 210,000 or so clones, approximately 91% seen once, with 6.2% in the top ten. Germline CDR1 and CDR2: SGHAT and FQNNGV. This CDR3 is built from 18 residues. V was clipped by 5 bases and J by 1 base; unmatched bases: 14. This chain joins TRBV11-2 and TRBJ2-3; 8 nucleotides match TRBD2. The receptor comes from a woman aged 35 to 49 who had recovered from COVID-19. The sample was peripheral blood. CDR3 sequence (DNA): TGTGCCAGCAGCCACACCAAAACTAGCGGACCGCGCACAGATACGCAGTATTTT. Translated: CASSHTKTSGPRTDTQYF.